This record looks at one TCR beta chain sequence and its context. Germline assignment: CDR1 ENHRY and CDR2 SYGVKD. The CDR3 runs 14 residues. J lost 4 bases, V lost 3 bases, and 2 bases had no gene match. The protocol was immunoSEQ multiplex PCR, while the TCRdb copy is restricted to in-frame clones and leaves out a portion. Among about a million clones, 60% to 80% were seen once, and the ten largest hold 0.89%. This sample was taken from a study of shared clonotypes between healthy human individuals. The source of this sequence is a young man in good health. Some clones in this sample may be carry-over from other donors' samples. V usage is TRBV10-3 and J usage is TRBJ1-3, with 8 positions matching TRBD1. The sequenced material came from memory CD4+ T cells from PBMCs. Regarding subset: CD45RA-negative fraction. DNA for the CDR3: TGTGCCATCAGTGACAGGGGGCCCGGAAACACCATATATTTT. Translated, it gives CAISDRGPGNTIYF.